The 16 T cell receptor beta chains listed next were all sequenced from one sample in a study of blood T cell repertoires in COVID-19. This table comes from immunoSEQ multiplex PCR, and its TCRdb copy is limited to in-frame clones, with some not included. The data hold approximately 270,000 clones, with around 84% observed a single time. Sequencing used PBMCs or T cells enriched from blood (not recorded which). All receptors derive from a man aged 35-49 years who had recovered from COVID-19.

The V and J genes are TRBV27 and TRBJ1-3, with 8 bases lining up with TRBD1. Germline values: CDR1 MNHEY, CDR2 SMNVEV (reference sequence). V gave up 9 bases and J gave up 0 bases; unmatched junction bases: 7. CDR3 length: 15 amino acids. DNA of the CDR3: TGTGCCAGGCATTCACAGGGGGACTCTGGAAACACCATATATTTT. Protein product: CARHSQGDSGNTIYF.

The chain combines TRBV7-8 with TRBJ2-1; D not certain. Trimming removed 5 bases at V and 12 bases at J, with 11 bases between. This CDR3 contains 11 residues. The germline V gene encodes CDR1 SGHVS and CDR2 FQNEAQ. The CDR3 loop is CASSPSEWQFF. The DNA of the CDR3 is TGTGCCAGCAGCCCCTCTGAGTGGCAGTTCTTC. The variable domain in full, with the rest retrieved from reference TRBV7-8 and TRBJ2-1, is GAGVSQSPRYKVAKRGQDVALRCDPISGHVSLFWYQQALGQGPEFLTYFQNEAQLDKSGLPSDRFFAERPEGSVSTLKIQRTQQEDSAVYLCASSPSEWQFFGPGTRLTVL.

The rearrangement uses TRBV6-2 or TRBV6-3 and TRBJ2-3, with TRBD2 matching 11 bases. The CDR3 totals 15 residues. Germline V gives CDR1 MNHEY, CDR2 SVGEGT. The junction had 4 bases not matched to a gene; V was cut back by 5 bases and J by 3 bases. CDR3: CASSLLAGVTDTQYF. In DNA, the CDR3 is TGTGCCAGCAGTCTACTAGCGGGGGTTACAGATACGCAGTATTTT.

The CDR3 loop is CASDTSGDTQYF. The CDR3 DNA follows: TGTGCCAGCGACACTAGCGGGGATACGCAGTATTTT. The V gene is TRBV7-9, the J gene TRBJ2-3; 9 bases match TRBD2. Germline V gives CDR1 SEHNR, CDR2 FQNEAQ (reference sequence). With V trimmed by 8 bases and J by 6 bases, 3 bases remained unmatched. CDR3 length: 12 residues.

This rearrangement joins TRBV9 to TRBJ1-4; D unclear. Trimming took 1 base from V and 4 from J, leaving 5 bases between them. This CDR3 has 13 residues. CDR1 SGDLS and CDR2 YYNGEE come from the germline V gene. The chain's CDR3 is CASSVTGNEKLFF. The CDR3 region has the DNA TGTGCCAGCAGCGTAACGGGTAATGAAAAACTGTTTTTT.

This chain joins TRBV3-1 (or the pseudogene TRBV3-2) and TRBJ2-2; 13 nucleotides align to TRBD2. The CDR3 spans 18 residues. V lost 1 base and J lost 6; bases outside the gene matches: 8. Germline loops: CDR1 LGHDT, CDR2 YNNKEL (reference sequence). CDR3 loop: CASSQVIGLAGAAGELFF. The CDR3 nucleotides are TGTGCCAGCAGCCAAGTGATAGGACTAGCGGGGGCTGCCGGGGAGCTGTTTTTT.

This chain links TRBV2 with TRBJ2-2, with D possibly matching TRBD2 (7 bases). The V end was cut by 3 bases, the J end by 7 bases, with 12 bases between. Germline V gene lookup returns CDR1 SNHLY and CDR2 FYNNEI. The CDR3 runs 14 residues. Here the CDR3 DNA reads TGTGCCAGCAGTGAGCGGGGGCTTAGCGGGGAGCTGTTTTTT. This gives the protein CASSERGLSGELFF.

This sequence joins TRBV27 and TRBJ2-1, with a tentative D call TRBD1 (6 bases). CDR1 and CDR2 from the germline V gene are MNHEY and SMNVEV (reference sequence). V lost 5 bases to trimming and J lost 1 base, with 9 bases between them. This CDR3 has 14 residues. CDR3 in amino acids: CASSMDRSYNEQFF. The CDR3 DNA reads as TGTGCCAGCAGTATGGACAGATCCTACAATGAGCAGTTCTTC.

This clone was detected a few times. Other DNA sequences within the sample encode an identical CDR3. This chain joins TRBV29-1 and TRBJ1-1; tentatively, D is TRBD1 (6 bases). The germline V gene has CDR1 SQVTM and CDR2 ANQGSEA. This CDR3 has 13 amino acids. V was pared by 5 bases and J by 1 base, with 11 bases between. CDR3: CSVRGGGNTEAFF. The DNA of the CDR3 is TGCAGCGTTAGAGGGGGGGGGAACACTGAAGCTTTCTTT.

The V call is TRBV11-2, the J call TRBJ1-2; tentative D call: TRBD1 (6 bases). V dropped 3 bases and J dropped 8 bases, with 22 bases sitting between them. Germline V lookup: CDR1 SGHAT, CDR2 FQNNGV. The CDR3 spans 16 residues. The CDR3 nucleotides read TGTGCCAGCAGCTTCCTCGCGGGGGGGCGCGGCCGCGGCTACACCTTC. Encoded protein: CASSFLAGGRGRGYTF.

V and J are TRBV7-6 and TRBJ2-7; 9 positions agree with TRBD1. The CDR3 loop spans 15 amino acids. Trimming at V came to 5 bases and at J to 3 bases, leaving 8 bases not matched to a gene. Per germline, CDR1 SGHVS and CDR2 FNYEAQ. CDR3 sequence reads: CASSLRGQGLYEQYF. CDR3 coding DNA: TGTGCCAGCAGCCTTAGGGGACAGGGTCTCTACGAGCAGTACTTC.

V and J are TRBV14 and TRBJ2-7; the D is unclear. V dropped 3 bases and J dropped 3 bases, with 3 bases sitting between them. There are 11 residues in the CDR3. Germline V gene lookup returns CDR1 SGHDN and CDR2 FVKESK. In nucleotides, the CDR3 is TGTGCCAGCAGCCAGTACTACGAGCAGTACTTC. It is translated as CASSQYYEQYF.

On this clone: Its ends do not fully match the called genes, so a read error is possible. The V call is TRBV13, the J call TRBJ1-1; D is possibly TRBD1 (6 bases). The CDR3 has 12 amino acids. Germline V CDR1 and CDR2: PRHDT, FYEKMQ (reference sequence). The DNA for the CDR3 is TGTGCCAGCACCTTACAGGGTTCTGAAGCTTTCTTT. This sequence encodes CASTLQGSEAFF.

The rearrangement joins TRBV7-6 to TRBJ1-1; unclear D gene. The germline V and J ends were trimmed by 5 bases and 4 bases, with 11 bases remaining between them. CDR1 SGHVS and CDR2 FNYEAQ come from the germline V gene. This CDR3 contains 13 residues. The CDR3 DNA is TGTGCCAGCAGCGGTAACTTAGTCACTGAAGCTTTCTTT. It encodes CASSGNLVTEAFF.

The V and J genes are TRBV2 and TRBJ1-5, with TRBD1 identical over 9 bases. V lost 6 bases, J lost 3 bases, and 6 bases stayed unmatched. The CDR3 loop spans 15 amino acids. Germline CDR1 is SNHLY and CDR2 is FYNNEI. DNA for the CDR3: TGTGCCAGCAGACAGGGGGCTTCAGCCAATCAGCCCCAGCATTTT. Protein: CASRQGASANQPQHF.

This chain connects TRBV3-1 (or the pseudogene TRBV3-2) to TRBJ2-7; D is uncertain. V lost 6 bases, J lost 1 base, and 7 bases lay in between. The CDR3 length is 12 residues. In germline, CDR1 is LGHDT, CDR2 YNNKEL (reference sequence). The DNA of the CDR3 is TGTGCCAGCAGTTACGGTTCCTACGAGCAGTACTTC. Translated, it gives CASSYGSYEQYF.